These T cell receptor beta chains were read from a single sample in a study of human T cells and chemical hapten exposure. In TCRdb, the RACE reads were re-called with MiXCR into one record per CDR3 protein. In the table there are tens of thousands of distinct CDR3 sequences, 11% of which are singletons. This specimen was whole blood, taken in connection with sensitization to the hapten diphenylcyclopropenone (DPC). Every receptor here comes from a middle-aged man with alopecia areata. Some clones in this sample may be carry-over from other donors' samples. Each CDR3 is given with its conserved first and last residue. The D gene is left open where the match is weak. Some rows mark clone size as missing; the rest say once, few, many or name a class of expanded clone.

>TRBD1|many|TRBJ1-5|TRBV5-6
TGTGCCAGCAGCCCGACAGGGCTACAGCCCCAGCATTTT
CASSPTGLQPQHF
>TRBD1|many|TRBJ2-5|TRBV5-1
TGCGCCAGCAGCGACAGGACAGGTTACGAGACCCAGTACTTC
CASSDRTGYETQYF
>NA|few|TRBJ2-1|TRBV25-1
TGTGCCAGCAGTGAATCGCGGCATGAGCAGTTCTTC
CASSESRHEQFF
>NA|few|TRBJ2-1|TRBV10-3
TGTGCCATCAGTGAGCCGCAGTTCGGGCTTTCCCCCTACAATGAGCAGTTCTTC
CAISEPQFGLSPYNEQFF
>TRBD2|NA|TRBJ2-3|TRBV6-5
TGTGCCAGCAGTTACTCTCCGGCGGGAGCAGATACGCAGTATTTT
CASSYSPAGADTQYF
>TRBD1|few|TRBJ2-6|TRBV19
TGTGCCAGTCCGACAGGGGGATCGGGGGCCAACGTCCTGACTTTC
CASPTGGSGANVLTF
>NA|few|TRBJ2-7|TRBV20-1
TGCAGTGCTAGTATAGATGCCAGATCCTACGAGCAGTACTTC
CSASIDARSYEQYF
>NA|few|TRBJ1-4|TRBV12-3/TRBV12-4
TGTGCCAGCAGCCTCAGGACTGGAGAAAAACTGTTTTTT
CASSLRTGEKLFF
>NA|NA|TRBJ1-5|TRBV11-2
TGTGCCAGCAGCTTAGCTAATCAGCCCCAGCATTTT
CASSLANQPQHF
>NA|few|TRBJ2-3|TRBV27
TGTGCCAGCAGTTCTGAGGGCCTTGAAACAGATACGCAGTATTTT
CASSSEGLETDTQYF
>NA|once|TRBJ2-3|TRBV7-3
TGTGCCAGCAGCTTAGCCAGGGCTAGCACAGATACGCAGTATTTT
CASSLARASTDTQYF
>NA|NA|TRBJ1-6|TRBV5-4
TGTGCCAGCAGCCTACCGGACAGTAATTCACCCCTCCACTTT
CASSLPDSNSPLHF
>NA|NA|TRBJ2-5|TRBV29-1
TGCAGCGTTCAGGACGGGACCCAGTACTTC
CSVQDGTQYF
>TRBD1|NA|TRBJ2-7|TRBV20-1
TGCAGTGCTCCGGGACAGCTAAGTTCCTACGAGCAGTACTTC
CSAPGQLSSYEQYF
>NA|NA|TRBJ1-4|TRBV9
TGTGCCAGCAGCGTAGGGGATCTGGGCTACGAAAAACTGTTTTTT
CASSVGDLGYEKLFF
>NA|few|TRBJ2-7|TRBV20-1
TGCAGTGCTAGAGATCTCGGGGGGCGGGACTACGAGCAGTACTTC
CSARDLGGRDYEQYF
>NA|NA|TRBJ2-1|TRBV3-1
TGTGCCAGCAGCCAAGGTTGGCTAACCAATGAGCAGTTCTTC
CASSQGWLTNEQFF
>TRBD1|NA|TRBJ2-7|TRBV7-3
TGTGCCAGCAGCTTGGGGGGACAGGGGAACGAGCAGTACTTC
CASSLGGQGNEQYF
>NA|NA|TRBJ2-3|TRBV6-6
TGTGCCAGCAGTTACTCCACGGTCACAGATACGCAGTATTTT
CASSYSTVTDTQYF
>NA|NA|TRBJ2-3|TRBV20-1
TGCAGTGCTAGGGAAAGGGGCGCCGGTAGCACAGATACGCAGTATTTT
CSARERGAGSTDTQYF
>TRBD1|NA|TRBJ1-1|TRBV3-1
TGTGCCAGCAGCCAAGAACCGGGACAGGGGGAGCGTAACACTGAAGCTTTCTTT
CASSQEPGQGERNTEAFF
>NA|many|TRBJ1-2|TRBV29-1
TGCAGCGTTGGGTCACGGTCTCATGGCTACACCTTC
CSVGSRSHGYTF
>TRBD1|few|TRBJ2-1|TRBV30
TGTGCCTGGAGTCCCAGCGACAGGGAAAGGAATGAGCAGTTCTTC
CAWSPSDRERNEQFF
>TRBD1|few|TRBJ2-6|TRBV24-1
TGTGCCACCAGTGAAGGGTGGGTCGGACAGGGGGCATCTGGGGCCAACGTCCTGACTTTC
CATSEGWVGQGASGANVLTF
>NA|NA|TRBJ1-1|TRBV13
TGTGCCAGCAGCTCGAGGACGAACACTGAAGCTTTCTTT
CASSSRTNTEAFF
>NA|many|TRBJ2-7|TRBV12-3/TRBV12-4
TGTGCCAGCAGTTTTCAAGTCGGAGGGTACGAGCAGTACTTC
CASSFQVGGYEQYF
>TRBD2|few|TRBJ2-1|TRBV6-5
TGTGCCAGCAGTTACTCCAGCGGGAGGGCCCCCAATGAGCAGTTCTTC
CASSYSSGRAPNEQFF
>NA|many|TRBJ2-3|TRBV20-1
TGCAGTGCTACAGAGGGCCTTTCCGGCACAGATACGCAGTATTTT
CSATEGLSGTDTQYF
>NA|NA|TRBJ1-1|TRBV14
TGTGCCAGCAGCCAAGATGGGGGGGTGAAAACTGAAGCTTTCTTT
CASSQDGGVKTEAFF
>TRBD1|few|TRBJ2-1|TRBV14
TGTGCCAGCAGGGCATCGGGACAGGGTTTGGATGAGCAGTTCTTC
CASRASGQGLDEQFF
>NA|few|TRBJ1-6|TRBV11-2
TGTGCCAGCAGCCCGAGCCCCGAGCCGAATTCACCCCTCCACTTT
CASSPSPEPNSPLHF
>NA|few|TRBJ2-5|TRBV7-2
TGTGCCAGCAGCTTAGCTCCACAAGAGACCCAGTACTTC
CASSLAPQETQYF
>NA|medium-sized|TRBJ1-4|TRBV28
TGTGCCAGCAGTTTACCGGGAATTAATGAAAAACTGTTTTTT
CASSLPGINEKLFF
>NA|NA|TRBJ1-1|TRBV19
TGTGCCAGTAGTGATGGACCAAACACTGAAGCTTTCTTT
CASSDGPNTEAFF
>TRBD2|many|TRBJ2-5|TRBV6-2/TRBV6-3
TGTGCCAGCTCTCCGGGACTAGCGGACCAAGAGACCCAGTACTTC
CASSPGLADQETQYF
>NA|few|TRBJ2-1|TRBV4-1
TGCGCCAGCAGATCAACGGACTTTGCAATCAATGAGCAGTTCTTC
CASRSTDFAINEQFF
>TRBD2|many|TRBJ2-3|TRBV9
TGTGCCAGCAGCGGACGGGCGGGAGGGGTAGATACGCAGTATTTT
CASSGRAGGVDTQYF
>NA|once|TRBJ2-2|TRBV5-1
TGCGCCAGCAGCTTGGAGAGGCTCGGGGAGCTGTTTTTT
CASSLERLGELFF
>NA|many|TRBJ2-3|TRBV5-5
TGTGCCAGCAGCTTGGGCGGGATCGGGACAGATACGCAGTATTTT
CASSLGGIGTDTQYF
>TRBD2|many|TRBJ2-7|TRBV3-1
TGTGCCAGCAGCCTTCCCTCTAGCGGGAGCCACGAGCAGTACTTC
CASSLPSSGSHEQYF
>TRBD2|few|TRBJ2-2|TRBV29-1
TGCAGCACTGGTAGCGGGGCAAACACCGGGGAGCTGTTTTTT
CSTGSGANTGELFF
>TRBD2|few|TRBJ2-7|TRBV28
TGTGCCAGCAGTTTATACCTAGCGGGTTCCGAGCAGTACTTC
CASSLYLAGSEQYF
>NA|NA|TRBJ2-3|TRBV20-1
TGCAGTGCCCGAGCAGATACGCAGTATTTT
CSARADTQYF
>NA|NA|TRBJ1-2|TRBV12-3/TRBV12-4
TGTGCCAGCAGACCCGGCGGGGGGTACTATGGCTACACCTTC
CASRPGGGYYGYTF
>TRBD2|NA|TRBJ2-1|TRBV6-5
TGTGCCAGCAGTTCTCTTAGCGGGAGGCCCAACAATGAGCAGTTCTTC
CASSSLSGRPNNEQFF
>NA|NA|TRBJ2-7|TRBV10-3
TGTGCCATCAGGACAGGGAGGGACTACGAGCAGTACTTC
CAIRTGRDYEQYF
>TRBD1|few|TRBJ2-1|TRBV7-2
TGTGCCAGCAGCTCGGGACAGGGGGCCAATGAGCAGTTCTTC
CASSSGQGANEQFF
>TRBD2|NA|TRBJ2-1|TRBV7-2
TGTGCCAGCAGGGTAACTAGCGGAAGCTCCTACAATGAGCAGTTCTTC
CASRVTSGSSYNEQFF
>TRBD2|many|TRBJ2-3|TRBV29-1
TGCAGCGCCAAGCGGGATTCAGATACGCAGTATTTT
CSAKRDSDTQYF
>TRBD1|NA|TRBJ1-6|TRBV6-6
TGTGCCAGCAGTTACTCGGGACAGAGTAATTCACCCCTCCACTTT
CASSYSGQSNSPLHF
>NA|few|TRBJ2-3|TRBV20-1
TGCAGTGCTAGTAGTAGCGGCACAGATACGCAGTATTTT
CSASSSGTDTQYF
>NA|NA|TRBJ1-5|TRBV10-3
TGTGCCATCAGTGAGACTCCATTGCAGCCCCAGCATTTT
CAISETPLQPQHF
>NA|few|TRBJ2-3|TRBV9
TGTGCCAGCTCTCGACAGACCGCAGATACGCAGTATTTT
CASSRQTADTQYF
>NA|NA|TRBJ2-3|TRBV6-2/TRBV6-3
TGTGCCAGCAGTTACGACGGAGAAAGCACAGATACGCAGTATTTT
CASSYDGESTDTQYF
>NA|NA|TRBJ2-3|TRBV6-6
TGTGCCAGCAGTTACGACGCCGGAATCACAGATACGCAGTATTTT
CASSYDAGITDTQYF